A single sample is the source of the 24 T cell receptor beta chains below, sequenced in a study of blood T cell repertoires in COVID-19. The data were produced by immunoSEQ multiplex PCR, yet TCRdb's version contains in-frame clones alone and is incomplete. The sample carries 120,000 or so clones, 55% to 75% recorded once. Sequencing was performed on peripheral blood. The receptors come from a woman between 70 and 85 years old with acute or convalescent COVID-19.

The table lists this clone with a few counts. The chain recombines TRBV19 with TRBJ1-1; D may be TRBD1 (6 bases). V was cut by 5 bases and J by 8 bases, with 15 bases left in between. The CDR3 has 13 amino acids. CDR1 is LNHDA, CDR2 SQIVND, per germline (reference sequence). CDR3 DNA sequence: TGTGCCAGTAGTCGGGCGGACAGTGAAGAAGCTTTCTTT. It encodes CASSRADSEEAFF.

The V and J genes are TRBV11-2 and TRBJ2-3; 10 positions agree with TRBD2. The CDR3 is 15 residues long. Trimming removed 5 bases from V and 0 bases from J; junction bases left unmatched: 2. CDR1 and CDR2 from the germline V gene are SGHAT and FQNNGV. CDR3 residues: CASSQLAGSTDTQYF. In nucleotides, the CDR3 is TGTGCCAGCAGCCAACTAGCGGGGAGCACAGATACGCAGTATTTT.

The chain combines TRBV7-8 with TRBJ2-2; TRBD1 might be the D (6 bases). V was cut by 2 bases and J by 0 bases, with 19 bases left in between. The CDR3 is 19 amino acids. Germline-derived CDR1 and CDR2 are SGHVS and FQNEAQ. The DNA for the CDR3 is TGTGCCAGCAGCTTATTATCCGTTGGGGGCATTTCGAACACCGGGGAGCTGTTTTTT. Its protein product is CASSLLSVGGISNTGELFF.

The chain uses TRBV13 and TRBJ2-3; TRBD2 agrees at 13 bases. CDR3 length: 18 amino acids. Germline V gene data show CDR1 as PRHDT and CDR2 as FYEKMQ (reference sequence). Unmatched junction bases numbered 7, after V lost 0 bases and J lost 4 bases. The CDR3 DNA sequence: TGTGCCAGCAGCTTAGGCTTACTAGCGGGAGGGCCCCCAGATACGCAGTATTTT. Translated: CASSLGLLAGGPPDTQYF.

V is TRBV28 and J is TRBJ2-7, with D perhaps matching TRBD1 (6 bases). Per the germline V gene, CDR1 is MDHEN and CDR2 is SYDVKM. The CDR3 is 13 amino acids. Trimming pared 2 bases from V and 6 bases from J, leaving 11 bases between. CDR3 coding DNA: TGTGCCAGCAGTTTAGGGGGCAGGTCCGAGCAGTACTTC. Translating it yields CASSLGGRSEQYF. Filled out from reference TRBV28 and TRBJ2-7, the complete variable domain reads DVKVTQSSRYLVKRTGEKVFLECVQDMDHENMFWYRQDPGLGLRLIYFSYDVKMKEKGDIPEGYSVSREKKERFSLILESASTNQTSMYLCASSLGGRSEQYFGPGTRLTVT.

The genes are TRBV6-5 and TRBJ2-1, with no clear D. The CDR3 runs to 13 residues. From germline, CDR1 is MNHEY and CDR2 SVGAGI. V was shortened by 3 bases and J by 13 bases, with 16 bases between the two germline ends. As DNA, the CDR3 is TGTGCCAGCAGTTATGGGCAGGCCGAGCTCCAGTTCTTC. This translates into CASSYGQAELQFF.

This clone was observed a handful of times. This sequence joins TRBV5-1 and TRBJ2-1; 8 positions match TRBD1. The CDR3 is 14 residues long. Germline V gene sequence: CDR1 SGHRS, CDR2 YFSETQ. The V and J ends lost 7 bases and 9 bases, in that order; junction bases with no gene match: 12. This CDR3 reads CASGLNGQGSEQFF. The DNA for the CDR3 is TGCGCCAGCGGCCTCAATGGACAGGGAAGTGAGCAGTTCTTC.

A note on this clone: Without the conserved terminal phenylalanine or tryptophan, this CDR3 likely stems from a read error. It is unclear where the CDR3 begins or ends on the DNA, so no DNA is shown, and the CDR3 is as TCRdb lists it. The CDR3 loop reads CASSLLTSGRPYL. The chain has TRBV7-9 and TRBJ2-7; the table names TRBD2, a call not compared with the DNA. CDR1 is SEHNR and CDR2 is FQNEAQ in the germline V gene (reference sequence). The CDR3 extends over 13 residues, inclusive of both ends.

The rearrangement links TRBV4-3 to TRBJ2-3, with 12 bases aligning to TRBD1. This CDR3 is built from 15 residues. Per germline, CDR1 LGHNA and CDR2 YSLEER. Unmatched junction bases numbered 9, after V lost 5 bases and J lost 9 bases. The DNA of the CDR3 is TGCGCCAGCAGCGAAGGGACAGGGGGCACGGGGACGCAGTATTTT. It codes for CASSEGTGGTGTQYF.

This chain connects TRBV6-1 to TRBJ2-4; 10 positions match TRBD1. CDR1 is MNHNS, CDR2 SASEGT, per germline. The CDR3 runs 17 residues. The ends lost 1 base at V and 0 bases at J; junction bases unmatched: 3. The DNA for the CDR3 is TGTGCCAGCAGTGAAGTGGGACAGGGGATAGCCAAAAACATTCAGTACTTC. Its protein product is CASSEVGQGIAKNIQYF.

This sequence joins TRBV15 and TRBJ2-2, with 8 bases fitting TRBD2. Germline CDR1 and CDR2: LNHNV and YYDKDF (reference sequence). The CDR3 consists of 16 residues. Trimming removed 0 bases from V and 6 bases from J; junction bases left unmatched: 6. The CDR3 loop reads CATSRDLGRAPGELFF. The DNA for the CDR3 is TGTGCCACCAGCAGAGATCTCGGGAGGGCTCCCGGGGAGCTGTTTTTT.

This chain connects TRBV7-6 to TRBJ2-1; 7 nucleotides match TRBD2. J lost 7 bases, V lost 1 base, and 10 bases had no gene match. This CDR3 region has 16 residues. Germline assignment: CDR1 SGHVS and CDR2 FNYEAQ. The CDR3 DNA reads TGTGCCAGCAGCTTAGTATTTAGCGGGCCGGGGAATGAGCAGTTCTTC. Amino acid sequence: CASSLVFSGPGNEQFF.

The V gene is TRBV7-9, the J gene TRBJ1-1, with 9 bases matching TRBD1. With 5 bases clipped from V and 4 bases from J, the junction kept 8 bases outside the gene matches. The CDR3 extends over 15 amino acids. Germline assignment: CDR1 SEHNR and CDR2 FQNEAQ (reference sequence). CDR3: CASSAQQGARTEAFF. The DNA for the CDR3 is TGTGCCAGCAGCGCCCAACAGGGGGCGCGCACTGAAGCTTTCTTT.

J is TRBJ2-1 and V is TRBV7-2, with a tentative D call TRBD2 (5 bases). This CDR3 is 15 amino acids long. With 5 bases removed from V and 7 bases from J, the gap between germline ends came to 18 bases. CDR1 is SGHTA and CDR2 is FQGNSA in the germline V gene. The CDR3 DNA is TGTGCCAGCAGCCTCAATCGGGGTCGAGGGAATGAGCAGTTCTTC. Protein product: CASSLNRGRGNEQFF.

The chain combines TRBV6-2 or TRBV6-3 with TRBJ2-2, with D perhaps matching TRBD1 (6 bases). The V end lost 3 bases, the J end lost 6 bases, and 8 bases lay between the germline ends. Germline V CDR1 and CDR2: MNHEY, SVGEGT. This CDR3 spans 13 amino acids. This CDR3 reads CASSYEGAGELFF. CDR3 nucleotides: TGTGCCAGCAGTTATGAGGGGGCCGGGGAGCTGTTTTTT.

The chain has TRBV2 and TRBJ2-7; tentatively, D is TRBD1 (5 bases). Per the germline V gene, CDR1 is SNHLY and CDR2 is FYNNEI. The V end was cut by 9 bases, the J end by 6 bases, with 21 bases between. The CDR3 sequence is 14 residues long. The CDR3 DNA reads TGTGCCAGTCTTAAGATATCCAGGGTCGCCGAGCAGTACTTC. This encodes CASLKISRVAEQYF.

This clone showed up just a few times. The J gene is TRBJ2-3, the V gene TRBV6-6; 8 bases agree with TRBD2. With 5 bases clipped from V and 2 bases from J, the junction kept 9 bases outside the gene matches. The CDR3 extends over 16 amino acids. Per germline, CDR1 MNHNY and CDR2 SVGAGI (reference sequence). The CDR3 loop reads CASSRSGTSTTDTQYF. CDR3 DNA sequence: TGTGCCAGCAGTCGATCCGGGACTAGTACCACAGATACGCAGTATTTT.

V and J are TRBV7-2 and TRBJ1-6; D call uncertain. The CDR3 is 15 residues long. Germline assignment: CDR1 SGHTA and CDR2 FQGNSA. Between the trimmed V and J ends, which lost 5 bases and 6 bases, there was a span of 14 bases. The CDR3 DNA is TGTGCCAGCAGCCCCAGAGGCACAATTAATTCACCCCTCCACTTT. Translating gives CASSPRGTINSPLHF.

This clone has a handful of counts. The chain joins TRBV9 to TRBJ1-2, with 8 bases fitting TRBD1. Per the germline V gene, CDR1 is SGDLS and CDR2 is YYNGEE. CDR3 length: 16 residues. Trimming removed 0 bases from V and 3 bases from J; junction bases left unmatched: 7. The CDR3 loop is CASSVDGGQAYYGYTF. The CDR3 nucleotides are TGTGCCAGCAGCGTAGACGGGGGACAGGCCTACTATGGCTACACCTTC. The full variable domain, with the rest looked up from reference TRBV9 and TRBJ1-2, is DSGVTQTPKHLITATGQRVTLRCSPRSGDLSVYWYQQSLDQGLQFLIQYYNGEERAKGNILERFSAQQFPDLHSELNLSSLELGDSALYFCASSVDGGQAYYGYTFGSGTRLTVV.

V is TRBV10-3 and J is TRBJ2-3; D is possibly TRBD1 (5 bases). The CDR3 covers 14 residues. In germline, CDR1 is ENHRY, CDR2 SYGVKD. V was cut by 8 bases and J by 4 bases, with 16 bases left in between. The DNA for the CDR3 is TGTGCCATCGCCAGGGCGGAGATGTCAGATACGCAGTATTTT. It encodes CAIARAEMSDTQYF.

The gene calls are TRBV4-1 and TRBJ2-7, with 9 bases matching TRBD1. The CDR3 loop spans 16 amino acids. The germline gives CDR1 MGHRA, CDR2 YSYEKL. V gave up 0 bases and J gave up 2 bases; unmatched junction bases: 5. In DNA form, the CDR3 reads TGCGCCAGCAGCCAAGATCCGGGACAGGGAGCCTACGAGCAGTACTTC. This translates into CASSQDPGQGAYEQYF.

V is TRBV9 and J is TRBJ1-3; 10 nucleotides line up with TRBD1. CDR3 length equals 16 residues. Unmatched junction bases numbered 11, after V lost 4 bases and J lost 7 bases. The germline CDR1 and CDR2 sequences are SGDLS and YYNGEE. CDR3 sequence reads: CASSTPGQGSRNTIYF. The CDR3 region has the DNA TGTGCCAGCAGCACCCCGGGACAGGGGTCGAGGAACACCATATATTTT.

The V call is TRBV5-1, the J call TRBJ1-1; TRBD1 aligns across 9 bases. The ends lost 4 bases at V and 5 bases at J; junction bases unmatched: 6. In germline, CDR1 is SGHRS, CDR2 YFSETQ. The CDR3 length is 14 residues. This CDR3 reads CASSLDRGSTEAFF. CDR3 nucleotide sequence: TGCGCCAGCAGCCTTGACAGGGGGTCGACTGAAGCTTTCTTT.

The gene calls are TRBV7-8 and TRBJ1-5; 9 nucleotides agree with TRBD1. The CDR3 covers 16 residues. Germline CDR1 reads SGHVS; CDR2 reads FQNEAQ. V was pared by 5 bases and J by 4 bases, with 9 bases of the junction left unmatched. The CDR3 bases are TGTGCCAGCAGCGTAATGGAGGGACAGGGAAATCAGCCCCAGCATTTT. It specifies CASSVMEGQGNQPQHF.